A selection of T cell receptor beta chains follows, all from one sample in a study of cytomegalovirus exposure and HLA in healthy donors. Generated by immunoSEQ multiplex PCR, the TCRdb table keeps only in-frame clones and is missing some. The sample gives about 150,000 clones, about 75% of which show up once; less than 2% is in the top ten. Sequenced input: PBMCs. The receptor set was obtained from a woman under 40 in good health and CMV-seronegative. Both conserved end residues are part of each CDR3. A D gene is named only where the DNA matches it firmly. Size values are once, few and many counts, or a class for expanded clones, and some rows have none.

>TRBV25-1|-|TRBJ1-5|15|-
TGTGCCAGCAGTGACAGGACAGATAGCAATCAGCCCCAGCATTTT
CASSDRTDSNQPQHF
>TRBV6-5|-|TRBJ1-5|15|-
TGTGCCAGCAGACGCAAGATAGCAGGCAATCAGCCCCAGCATTTT
CASRRKIAGNQPQHF
>TRBV5-1|TRBD1|TRBJ1-3|17|-
TGCGCCAGCAGCCAGATTGGGACAGCCGGCTCTGGAAACACCATATATTTT
CASSQIGTAGSGNTIYF
>TRBV6-1|-|TRBJ1-1|14|-
TGTGCCAGCAGGCCCGTCGGATGGAGTACTGAAGCTTTCTTT
CASRPVGWSTEAFF
>TRBV7-3|TRBD1|TRBJ1-1|13|-
TGTGCCAGCAGGATGGACAGGGCCACTGAAGCTTTCTTT
CASRMDRATEAFF
>TRBV7-3|-|TRBJ1-2|14|-
TGTGCCAGCAGCTTCTCTCGAGTCCGGCGGGGCTACACCTTC
CASSFSRVRRGYTF
>TRBV14|TRBD1|TRBJ1-1|16|-
TGTGCCAGCAGCCGGACAGGAGGGTCTCGGAACACTGAAGCTTTCTTT
CASSRTGGSRNTEAFF
>TRBV6-5|TRBD1|TRBJ1-2|15|few
TGTGCCAGCAATTACGGTATAGGGGGCGATAGCGGCTACACCTTC
CASNYGIGGDSGYTF
>TRBV5-1|TRBD1|TRBJ1-1|13|-
TGCGCCAGCAGCTTGGCCAGGGACAGGGAGACTTTCTTT
CASSLARDRETFF
>TRBV7-6|TRBD1|TRBJ2-5|14|-
TGTGCCAGCAGCACCGACAGGGTCCAAGAGACCCAGTACTTC
CASSTDRVQETQYF
>TRBV29-1|TRBD1|TRBJ1-1|12|-
TGCAGCGTTGACCAGGGGGCTTTTGAAGCTTTCTTT
CSVDQGAFEAFF
>TRBV5-4|TRBD1|TRBJ1-2|14|-
TGTGCCAGCAGGGGGGGAACAGGGGTAAATGGCTACACCTTC
CASRGGTGVNGYTF
>TRBV19|TRBD1|TRBJ1-3|14|-
TGTGCCAGTAGTGCAGGGGGAATTGGAAACACCATATATTTT
CASSAGGIGNTIYF
>TRBV29-1|TRBD1|TRBJ2-2|14|-
TGCAGCGGGGAAAAGGACAGGCTCACCGGGGAGCTGTTTTTT
CSGEKDRLTGELFF
>TRBV5-4|-|TRBJ2-2|15|-
TGTGCCAGCAGCTTTAGGCAGGGAAAAACCGGGGAGCTGTTTTTT
CASSFRQGKTGELFF
>TRBV19|-|TRBJ1-3|15|once
TGTGCCAGTACTCATGGGGGGACCTCTGGAAACACCATATATTTT
CASTHGGTSGNTIYF
>TRBV30|-|TRBJ1-5|14|-
TGTGCCTGGAGCCCCCCAGGGTACAATCAGCCCCAGCATTTT
CAWSPPGYNQPQHF
>TRBV10-2|-|TRBJ1-1|13|-
TGCGCCAGCAGTCTAACAGAGAACACTGAAGCTTTCTTT
CASSLTENTEAFF